This paragraph covers one T cell receptor (beta chain) sequence. Its antigen is currently unknown. A much larger clone differs by one base, so this may be a read error. Here the CDR3 omits its conserved ending phenylalanine or tryptophan, so a read error is the likely source. Diagnoses rested on clinical symptoms, serum thyroxine and TRAb, thyroid ultrasound and orbital computed tomography. From germline, CDR1 is WNHNN and CDR2 SYGVQD (reference sequence). This CDR3 region has 13 residues. The V and J ends lost 3 bases and 0 bases respectively, with 5 bases between them. Using RNA transcripts as the source, TCR beta CDR3 regions were amplified. The primer set for the first-round RT-PCR of the TCR CDR3 was HTBI. One entry per CDR3 protein results from TCRdb running MiXCR on the multiplex PCR reads. Among about 840,000 distinct CDR3 sequences, more than 30% were seen once, and the ten largest hold over 8%.

This entry belongs to a study of T cells in Graves' hyperthyroidism and ophthalmopathy. Study observations and caveats: Also found in blood were most expanded thyroid clonotypes above 0.001. Ophthalmopathy and stable hyperthyroidism were separated by a 13 V-J model.

The V gene is TRBV10-1, the J gene TRBJ1-1; D gene unclear. The sample consisted of blood. The clonotype comes from a man younger than 35 with Graves' hyperthyroidism. For the CDR3, the DNA is TGCGCCAGCAGTGACAGATTGAACACTGAAGCTTTCCTT. It codes for CASSDRLNTEAFL.